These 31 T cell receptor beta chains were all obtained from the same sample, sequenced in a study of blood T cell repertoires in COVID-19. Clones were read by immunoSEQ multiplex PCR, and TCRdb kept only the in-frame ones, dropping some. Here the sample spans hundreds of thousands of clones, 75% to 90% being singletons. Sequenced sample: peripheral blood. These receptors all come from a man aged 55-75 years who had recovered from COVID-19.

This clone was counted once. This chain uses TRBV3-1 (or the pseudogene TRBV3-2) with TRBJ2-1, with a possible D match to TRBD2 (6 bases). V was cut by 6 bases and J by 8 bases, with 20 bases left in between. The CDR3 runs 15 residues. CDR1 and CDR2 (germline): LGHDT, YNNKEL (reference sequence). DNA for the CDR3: TGTGCCAGCAGTCTAACTAGCTGGGGTACGGATGAGCAGTTCTTC. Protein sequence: CASSLTSWGTDEQFF.

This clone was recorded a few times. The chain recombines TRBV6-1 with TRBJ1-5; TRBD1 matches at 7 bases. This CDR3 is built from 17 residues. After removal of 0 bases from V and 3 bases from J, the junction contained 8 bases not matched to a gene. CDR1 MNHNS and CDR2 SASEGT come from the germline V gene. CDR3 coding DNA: TGTGCCAGCAGTGAAGCGGGCTCAGGGGGTTTCAATCAGCCCCAGCATTTT. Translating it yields CASSEAGSGGFNQPQHF.

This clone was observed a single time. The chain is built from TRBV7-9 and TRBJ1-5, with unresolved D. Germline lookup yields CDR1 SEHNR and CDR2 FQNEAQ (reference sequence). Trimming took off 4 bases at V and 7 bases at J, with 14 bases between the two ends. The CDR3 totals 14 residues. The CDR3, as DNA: TGTGCCAGCAGCTCCTCGCGTAGCGGCCAGCCCCAGCATTTT. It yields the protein CASSSSRSGQPQHF.

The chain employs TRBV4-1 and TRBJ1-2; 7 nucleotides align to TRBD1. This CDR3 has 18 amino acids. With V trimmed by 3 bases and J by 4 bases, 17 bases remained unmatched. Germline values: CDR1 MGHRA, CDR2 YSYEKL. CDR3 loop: CASSQTGTWTGAGYGYTF. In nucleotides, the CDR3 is TGCGCCAGCAGCCAGACGGGGACCTGGACAGGCGCAGGCTATGGCTACACCTTC.

CDR3 DNA sequence: TGTGCCAGCAGTGAAAGGGCTGCAACAGGTTGGCGTTCACCCCTCCACTTT. Encoded protein: CASSERAATGWRSPLHF. The rearrangement links TRBV6-1 to TRBJ1-6; D may be TRBD1 (5 bases). The CDR3 length is 17 residues. V was shortened by 2 bases and J by 9 bases, with 20 bases between the two germline ends. Germline CDR1 MNHNS, CDR2 SASEGT.

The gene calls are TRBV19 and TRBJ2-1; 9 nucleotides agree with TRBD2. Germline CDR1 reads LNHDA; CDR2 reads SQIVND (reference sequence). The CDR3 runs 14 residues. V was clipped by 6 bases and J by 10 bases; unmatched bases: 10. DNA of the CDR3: TGTGCCAGTAGGCCTAGCGGGGCTGGAGGGGAGCAGTTCTTC. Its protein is CASRPSGAGGEQFF.

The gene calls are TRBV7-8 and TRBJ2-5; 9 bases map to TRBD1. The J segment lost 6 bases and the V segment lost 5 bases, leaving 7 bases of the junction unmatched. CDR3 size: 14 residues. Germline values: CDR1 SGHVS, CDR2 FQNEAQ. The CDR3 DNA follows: TGTGCCAGCAGCCTCGACAGGGGGGTGAAGACCCAGTACTTC. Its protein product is CASSLDRGVKTQYF. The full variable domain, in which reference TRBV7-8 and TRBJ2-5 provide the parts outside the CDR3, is GAGVSQSPRYKVAKRGQDVALRCDPISGHVSLFWYQQALGQGPEFLTYFQNEAQLDKSGLPSDRFFAERPEGSVSTLKIQRTQQEDSAVYLCASSLDRGVKTQYFGPGTRLLVL.

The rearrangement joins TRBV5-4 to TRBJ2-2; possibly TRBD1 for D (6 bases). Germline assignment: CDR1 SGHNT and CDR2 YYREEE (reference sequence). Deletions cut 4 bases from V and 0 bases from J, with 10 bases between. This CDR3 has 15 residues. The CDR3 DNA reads TGTGCCAGCAGCACCCAGGGGTCGAACACCGGGGAGCTGTTTTTT. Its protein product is CASSTQGSNTGELFF.

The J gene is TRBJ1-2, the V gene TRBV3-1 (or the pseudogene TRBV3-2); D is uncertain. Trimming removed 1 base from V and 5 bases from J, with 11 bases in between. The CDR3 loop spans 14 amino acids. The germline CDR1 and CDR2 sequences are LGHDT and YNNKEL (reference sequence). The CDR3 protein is CASSQGPRSYGYTF. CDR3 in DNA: TGTGCCAGCAGCCAAGGCCCCAGGTCTTATGGCTACACCTTC.

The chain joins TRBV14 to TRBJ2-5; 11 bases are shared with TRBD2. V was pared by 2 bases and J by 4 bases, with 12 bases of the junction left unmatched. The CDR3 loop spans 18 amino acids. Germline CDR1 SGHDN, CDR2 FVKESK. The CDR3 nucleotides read TGTGCCAGCAGCCAATTTAGCGGGAGGGCCGACGGCGGAGAGACCCAGTACTTC. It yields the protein CASSQFSGRADGGETQYF.

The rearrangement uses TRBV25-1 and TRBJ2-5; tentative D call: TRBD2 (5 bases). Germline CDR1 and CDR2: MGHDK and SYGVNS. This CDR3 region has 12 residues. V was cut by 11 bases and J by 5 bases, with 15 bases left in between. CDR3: CAELADGETQYF. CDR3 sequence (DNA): TGTGCCGAGCTAGCTGATGGGGAGACCCAGTACTTC. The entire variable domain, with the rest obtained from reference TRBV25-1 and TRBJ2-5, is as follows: EADIYQTPRYLVIGTGKKITLECSQTMGHDKMYWYQQDPGMELHLIHYSYGVNSTEKGDLSSESTVSRIRTEHFPLTLESARPSHTSQYLCAELADGETQYFGPGTRLLVL.

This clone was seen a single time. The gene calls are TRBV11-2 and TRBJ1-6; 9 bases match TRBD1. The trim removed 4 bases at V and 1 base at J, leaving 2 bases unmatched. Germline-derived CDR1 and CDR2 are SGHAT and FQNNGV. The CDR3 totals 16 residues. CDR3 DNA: TGTGCCAGCAGCTGGACAGGGGAGTCCTATAATTCACCCCTCCACTTT. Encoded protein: CASSWTGESYNSPLHF.

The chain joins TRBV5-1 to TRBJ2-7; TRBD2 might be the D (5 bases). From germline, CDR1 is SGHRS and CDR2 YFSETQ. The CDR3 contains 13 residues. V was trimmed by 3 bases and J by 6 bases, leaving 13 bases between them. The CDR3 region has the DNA TGCGCCAGCAGCTCCCCCCGGGGTGGCGAGCAGTACTTC. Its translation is CASSSPRGGEQYF. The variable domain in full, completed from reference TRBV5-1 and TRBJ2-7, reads KAGVTQTPRYLIKTRGQQVTLSCSPISGHRSVSWYQQTPGQGLQFLFEYFSETQRNKGNFPGRFSGRQFSNSRSEMNVSTLELGDSALYLCASSSPRGGEQYFGPGTRLTVT.

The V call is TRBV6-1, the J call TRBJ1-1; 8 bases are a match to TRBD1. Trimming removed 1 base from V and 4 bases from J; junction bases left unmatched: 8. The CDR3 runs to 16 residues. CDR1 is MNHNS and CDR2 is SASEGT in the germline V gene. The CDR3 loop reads CASSEGDRGAGTEAFF. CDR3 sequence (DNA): TGTGCCAGCAGTGAAGGTGACAGGGGCGCCGGCACTGAAGCTTTCTTT.

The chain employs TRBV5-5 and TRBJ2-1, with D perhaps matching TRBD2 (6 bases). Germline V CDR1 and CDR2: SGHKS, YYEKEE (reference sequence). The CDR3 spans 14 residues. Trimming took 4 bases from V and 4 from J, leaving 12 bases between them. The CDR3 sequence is CASSAAREYNEQFF. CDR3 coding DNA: TGTGCCAGCAGCGCTGCCCGGGAGTACAATGAGCAGTTCTTC. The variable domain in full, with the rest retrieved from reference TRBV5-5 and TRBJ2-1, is DAGVTQSPTHLIKTRGQQVTLRCSPISGHKSVSWYQQVLGQGPQFIFQYYEKEERGRGNFPDRFSARQFPNYSSELNVNALLLGDSALYLCASSAAREYNEQFFGPGTRLTVL.

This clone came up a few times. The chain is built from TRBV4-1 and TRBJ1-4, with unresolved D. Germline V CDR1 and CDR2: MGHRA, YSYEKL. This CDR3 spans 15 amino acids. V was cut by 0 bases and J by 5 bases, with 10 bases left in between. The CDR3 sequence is CASSQEGVLNEKLFF. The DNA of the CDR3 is TGCGCCAGCAGCCAAGAAGGAGTATTGAATGAAAAACTGTTTTTT.

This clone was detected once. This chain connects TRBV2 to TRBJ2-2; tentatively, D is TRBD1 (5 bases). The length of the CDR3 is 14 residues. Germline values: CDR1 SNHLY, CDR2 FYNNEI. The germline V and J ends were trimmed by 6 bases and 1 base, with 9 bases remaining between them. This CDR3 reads CASRPQGNTGELFF. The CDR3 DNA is TGTGCCAGCAGACCTCAGGGGAACACCGGGGAGCTGTTTTTT. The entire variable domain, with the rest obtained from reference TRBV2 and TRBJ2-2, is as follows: EPEVTQTPSHQVTQMGQEVILRCVPISNHLYFYWYRQILGQKVEFLVSFYNNEISEKSEIFDDQFSVERPDGSNFTLKIRSTKLEDSAMYFCASRPQGNTGELFFGEGSRLTVL.

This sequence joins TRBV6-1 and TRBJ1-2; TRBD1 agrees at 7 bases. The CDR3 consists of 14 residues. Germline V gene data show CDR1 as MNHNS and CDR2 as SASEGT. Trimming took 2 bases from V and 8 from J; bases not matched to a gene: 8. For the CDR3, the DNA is TGTGCCAGCAGTGAAAATACAGGGGTTACGGGCTACACCTTC. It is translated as CASSENTGVTGYTF.

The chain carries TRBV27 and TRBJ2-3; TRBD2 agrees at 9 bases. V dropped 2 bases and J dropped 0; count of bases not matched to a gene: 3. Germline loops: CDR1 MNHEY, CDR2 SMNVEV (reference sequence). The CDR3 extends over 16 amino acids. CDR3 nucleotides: TGTGCCAGCAGTTTACTAGCGGGAACTAGCACAGATACGCAGTATTTT. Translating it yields CASSLLAGTSTDTQYF.

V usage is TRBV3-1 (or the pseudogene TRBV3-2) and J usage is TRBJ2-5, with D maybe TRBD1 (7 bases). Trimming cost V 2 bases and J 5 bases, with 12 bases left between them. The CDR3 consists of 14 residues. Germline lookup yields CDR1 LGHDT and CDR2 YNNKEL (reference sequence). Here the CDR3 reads CASSQPTGRETQYF. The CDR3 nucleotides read TGTGCCAGCAGCCAACCGACAGGGAGGGAGACCCAGTACTTC.

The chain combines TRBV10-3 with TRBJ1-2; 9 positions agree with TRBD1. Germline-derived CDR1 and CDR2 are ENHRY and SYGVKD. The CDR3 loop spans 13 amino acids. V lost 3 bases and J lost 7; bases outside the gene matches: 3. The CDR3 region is CAISERQGVGYTF. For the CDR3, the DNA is TGTGCCATCAGTGAAAGACAGGGGGTTGGCTACACCTTC.

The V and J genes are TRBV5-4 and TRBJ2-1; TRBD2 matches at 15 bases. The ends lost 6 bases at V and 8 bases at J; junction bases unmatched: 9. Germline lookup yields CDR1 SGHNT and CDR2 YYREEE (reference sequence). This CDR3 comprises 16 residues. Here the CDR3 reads CASTLWTSGGADEQFF. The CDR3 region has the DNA TGTGCCAGCACCCTTTGGACTAGCGGGGGGGCCGATGAGCAGTTCTTC.

The CDR3 region is CASSQDLRDYNEQFF. In DNA, the CDR3 is TGCGCCAGCAGCCAAGACTTGCGGGACTACAATGAGCAGTTCTTC. This sequence joins TRBV4-3 and TRBJ2-1, with a tentative D call TRBD2 (6 bases). Trimming removed 0 bases from V and 3 bases from J, with 9 bases in between. CDR1 and CDR2 (germline): LGHNA, YSLEER. This CDR3 has 15 amino acids.

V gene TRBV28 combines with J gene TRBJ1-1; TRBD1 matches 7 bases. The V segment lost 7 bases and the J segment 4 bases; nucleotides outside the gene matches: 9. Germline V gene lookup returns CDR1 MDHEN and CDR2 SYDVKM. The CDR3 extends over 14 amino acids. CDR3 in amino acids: CASKPGGKGTEAFF. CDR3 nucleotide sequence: TGTGCCAGCAAACCAGGGGGTAAGGGCACTGAAGCTTTCTTT. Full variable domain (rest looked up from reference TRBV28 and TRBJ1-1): DVKVTQSSRYLVKRTGEKVFLECVQDMDHENMFWYRQDPGLGLRLIYFSYDVKMKEKGDIPEGYSVSREKKERFSLILESASTNQTSMYLCASKPGGKGTEAFFGQGTRLTVV.

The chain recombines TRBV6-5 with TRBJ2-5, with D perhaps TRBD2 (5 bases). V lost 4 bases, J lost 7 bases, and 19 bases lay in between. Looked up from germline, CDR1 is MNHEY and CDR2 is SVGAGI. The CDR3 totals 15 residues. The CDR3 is CASSSGWQNSGTQYF. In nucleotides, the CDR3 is TGTGCCAGCAGTTCGGGATGGCAGAACTCGGGGACCCAGTACTTC.

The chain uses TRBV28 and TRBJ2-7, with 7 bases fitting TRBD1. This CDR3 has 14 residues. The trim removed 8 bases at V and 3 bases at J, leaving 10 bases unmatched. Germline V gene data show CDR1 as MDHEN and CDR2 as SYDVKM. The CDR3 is CASYPGTAFYEQYF. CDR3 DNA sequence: TGTGCCAGCTACCCCGGGACAGCTTTCTACGAGCAGTACTTC.

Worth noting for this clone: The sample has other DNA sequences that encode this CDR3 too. The CDR3 sequence is CASSVGPEAFF. The CDR3 region has the DNA TGTGCCAGCAGTGTGGGGCCTGAAGCTTTCTTT. The rearrangement links TRBV2 to TRBJ1-1; a possible D gene is TRBD1 (5 bases). Germline V gene data show CDR1 as SNHLY and CDR2 as FYNNEI. The CDR3 length is 11 residues. V was pared by 4 bases and J by 6 bases, with 6 bases between.

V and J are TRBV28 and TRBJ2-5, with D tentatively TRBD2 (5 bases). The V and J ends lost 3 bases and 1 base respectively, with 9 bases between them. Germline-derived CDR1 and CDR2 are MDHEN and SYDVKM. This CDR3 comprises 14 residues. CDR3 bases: TGTGCCAGCAGTTTTAGCGCCGCCCAAGAGACCCAGTACTTC. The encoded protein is CASSFSAAQETQYF.

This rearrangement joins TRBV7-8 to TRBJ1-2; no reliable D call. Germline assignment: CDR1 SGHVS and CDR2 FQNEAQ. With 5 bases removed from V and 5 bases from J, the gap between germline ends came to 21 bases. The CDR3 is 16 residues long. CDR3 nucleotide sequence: TGTGCCAGCAGCCCGGGTCTCGGTCGGATTACATATGGCTACACCTTC. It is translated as CASSPGLGRITYGYTF.

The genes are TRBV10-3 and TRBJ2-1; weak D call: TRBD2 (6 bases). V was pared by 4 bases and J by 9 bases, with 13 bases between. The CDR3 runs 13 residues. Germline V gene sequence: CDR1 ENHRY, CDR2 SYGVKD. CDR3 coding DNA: TGTGCCATCAGTGTAGTGGGGGGAGGTGAGCAGTTCTTC. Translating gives CAISVVGGGEQFF.

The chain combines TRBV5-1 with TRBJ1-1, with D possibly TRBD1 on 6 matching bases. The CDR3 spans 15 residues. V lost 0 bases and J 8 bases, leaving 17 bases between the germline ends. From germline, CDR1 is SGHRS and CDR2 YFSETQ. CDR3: CASSLVSQGQGEAFF. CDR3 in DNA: TGCGCCAGCAGCTTGGTCAGCCAGGGCCAGGGGGAAGCTTTCTTT.